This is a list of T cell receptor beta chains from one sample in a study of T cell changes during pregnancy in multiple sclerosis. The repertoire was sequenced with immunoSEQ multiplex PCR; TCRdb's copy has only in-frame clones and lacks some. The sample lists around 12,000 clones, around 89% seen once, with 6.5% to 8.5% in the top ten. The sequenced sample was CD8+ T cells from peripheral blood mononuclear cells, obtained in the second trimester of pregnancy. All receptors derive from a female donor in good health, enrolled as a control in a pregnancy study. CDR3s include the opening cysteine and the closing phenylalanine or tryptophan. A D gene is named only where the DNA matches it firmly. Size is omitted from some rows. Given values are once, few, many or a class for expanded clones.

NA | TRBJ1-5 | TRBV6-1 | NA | TGTGCCAGCAGTGAAGCGAAGGCAGGTCAGCCCCAGCATTTT | CASSEAKAGQPQHF
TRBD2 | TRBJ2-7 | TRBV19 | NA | TGTGCCAGTAGTATAACAGCGGGGGGCCTCTACGAGCAGTACTTC | CASSITAGGLYEQYF
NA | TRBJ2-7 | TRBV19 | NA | TGTGCCAGTAGTATTTCGAGGGAGGAGGCCTACGAGCAGTACTTC | CASSISREEAYEQYF
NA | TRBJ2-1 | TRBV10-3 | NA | TGTGCCAGCCTTGGGGACGGACAGTATGAGCAGTTCTTC | CASLGDGQYEQFF
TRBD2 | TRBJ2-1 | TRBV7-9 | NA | TGTGCCAGCACCCAGCGCGGGGGGTTCTCTTCGGGGGGGCCCGGTGAGCAGTTCTTC | CASTQRGGFSSGGPGEQFF
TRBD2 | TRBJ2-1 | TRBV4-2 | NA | TGTGCCAGCAGCCCAAGCGGGGGGGCGGTCAATGAGCAGTTCTTC | CASSPSGGAVNEQFF
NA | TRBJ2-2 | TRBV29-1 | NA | TGCAGCGTTTTTCCCAGCGAGAACACCGGGGAGCTGTTTTTT | CSVFPSENTGELFF
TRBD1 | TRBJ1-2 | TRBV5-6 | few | TGTGCCAGCAGCTCGTCCCCGGGACAGCTATGGGGCTACACCTTC | CASSSSPGQLWGYTF
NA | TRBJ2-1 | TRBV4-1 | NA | TGCGCCAGCAGCCAATTCGGACTGCTCAATGAGCAGTTCTTC | CASSQFGLLNEQFF
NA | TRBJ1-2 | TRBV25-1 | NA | TGTGCCAGCAGTGAATCCCGAGGGAAGTATGGCTACACCTTC | CASSESRGKYGYTF
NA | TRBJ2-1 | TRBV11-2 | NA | TGTGCCAGCAGCTTCGGGATTTCCAATGAGCAGTTCTTC | CASSFGISNEQFF
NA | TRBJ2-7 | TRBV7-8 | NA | TGTGCCAGCAGCCCCTCCGGGAACCGAAACTACGAGCAGTACTTC | CASSPSGNRNYEQYF
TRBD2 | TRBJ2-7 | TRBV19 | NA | TGTGCCAGTAGTAAGGGACTAGCGGAGCCCTACGAGCAGTACTTC | CASSKGLAEPYEQYF
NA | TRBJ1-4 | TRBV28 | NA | TGTGCCAGCCTTCCCGATCAGGGGCGTGAAAAACTGTTTTTT | CASLPDQGREKLFF
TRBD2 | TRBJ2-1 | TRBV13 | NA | TGTGCCAGCAGCTCCCCCCTAGCGGGGTACAATGAGCAGTTCTTC | CASSSPLAGYNEQFF
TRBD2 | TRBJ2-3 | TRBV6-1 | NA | TGTGCCAGCAGTGAATCTACGGGAGGGGTAGATACGCAGTATTTT | CASSESTGGVDTQYF
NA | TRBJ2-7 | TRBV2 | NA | TGTGCCAGCGGGGAGCAGGGGCTAAGAAACGAGCAGTACTTC | CASGEQGLRNEQYF
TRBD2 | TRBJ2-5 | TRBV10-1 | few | TGCGCCAGCAGTGGACCCGACCTCCTAGCGGGAGGGCCGGACGGAGAGACCCAGTACTTC | CASSGPDLLAGGPDGETQYF
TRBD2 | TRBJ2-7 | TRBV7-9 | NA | TGTGCCAGCAGCCCCGCCGGGGGGGGAGGGACTAGCTTCTACGAGCAGTACTTC | CASSPAGGGGTSFYEQYF
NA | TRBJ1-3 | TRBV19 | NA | TGTGCCAGTACCTCAGGCGTCAGTACCTCTGGAAACACCATATATTTT | CASTSGVSTSGNTIYF
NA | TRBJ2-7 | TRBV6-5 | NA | TGTGCCAGCAGTTACGGGCCCTACGAGCAGTACTTC | CASSYGPYEQYF
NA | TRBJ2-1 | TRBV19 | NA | TGTGCCAGTAGTATAATAAGCGGAGGAAATGAGCAGTTCTTC | CASSIISGGNEQFF
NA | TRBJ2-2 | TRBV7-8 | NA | TGTGCCAGCAGCTTAGAACTGAACACCGGGGAGCTGTTTTTT | CASSLELNTGELFF
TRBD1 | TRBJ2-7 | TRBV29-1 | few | TGCAGCGCCACTAAAGACAGGGATCGGTACTTC | CSATKDRDRYF
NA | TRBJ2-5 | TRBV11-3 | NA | TGTGCCAGCAGCCCAGGGTCGGGGGAGGTGGAGACCCAGTACTTC | CASSPGSGEVETQYF
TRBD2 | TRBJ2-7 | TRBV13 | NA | TGTGCCAGCAGCCCGGAGACTAGCGGGGGGGCCTACGAGCAGTACTTC | CASSPETSGGAYEQYF
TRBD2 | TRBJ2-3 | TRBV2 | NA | TGTGCCAGCAGGTGGACTAGCGGGGGGCGGGATACGCAGTATTTT | CASRWTSGGRDTQYF
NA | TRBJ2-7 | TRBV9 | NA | TGTGCCAGCAGCCTAGAGGGGTCCTACGAGCAGTACTTC | CASSLEGSYEQYF
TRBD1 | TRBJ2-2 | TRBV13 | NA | TGTGCCAGCAGCTTAAGGACCGGGACAGGGAACACCGGGGAGCTGTTTTTT | CASSLRTGTGNTGELFF
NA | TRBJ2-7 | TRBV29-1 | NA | TGCAGCTCAATAGCGCTCCGACTAGTCTGGGCGAGCCACGAGCAGTACTTC | CSSIALRLVWASHEQYF
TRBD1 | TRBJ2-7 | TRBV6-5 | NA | TGTGCCAGCAGCCCAGGACAGGGCCACGAGCAGTACTTC | CASSPGQGHEQYF
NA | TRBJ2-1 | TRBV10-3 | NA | TGTGCCATCAGCGTACAGGCGGCCCCGAACCACAATGAGCAGTTCTTC | CAISVQAAPNHNEQFF
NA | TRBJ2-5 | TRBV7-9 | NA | TGTGCCAGCAGCCCCAACGGGGTTGAGTGGGGAGAGACCCAGTACTTC | CASSPNGVEWGETQYF
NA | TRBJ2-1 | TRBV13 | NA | TGTGCCAGCAGCTTCTCCAGGGTGTCTCACAATGAGCAGTTCTTC | CASSFSRVSHNEQFF
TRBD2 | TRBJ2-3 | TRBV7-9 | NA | TGTGCCAGCAGGGAAGGACTAGCGGGGGGGAAGACAGATACGCAGTATTTT | CASREGLAGGKTDTQYF
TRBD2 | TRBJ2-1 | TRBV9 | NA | TGTGCCAGCAGCGAGACTAGCGGGAGTGGGAATGAGCAGTTCTTC | CASSETSGSGNEQFF
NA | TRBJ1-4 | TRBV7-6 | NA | TGTGCCAGCAGCCAAGGCCCAGGCGCGGGCGAAAAACTGTTTTTT | CASSQGPGAGEKLFF
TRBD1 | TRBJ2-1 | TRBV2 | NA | TGTGCCAGCCAGGGGGTCTCCTACAATGAGCAGTTCTTC | CASQGVSYNEQFF
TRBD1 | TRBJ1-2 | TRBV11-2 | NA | TGTGCCAGCAGCCCCGACAGGGACTATGGCTACACCTTC | CASSPDRDYGYTF
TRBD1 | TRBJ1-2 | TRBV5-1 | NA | TGCGCCAGCGGTAGGGGGCCGCGTGGCTATGGCTACACCTTC | CASGRGPRGYGYTF
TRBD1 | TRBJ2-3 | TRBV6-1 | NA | TGTGCCATAGACAGGGAAGGAGTCGATACGCAGTATTTT | CAIDREGVDTQYF
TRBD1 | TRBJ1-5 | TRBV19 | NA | TGTGCCAGTAGTATGGTGGGACAGGGACAAAATCAGCCCCAGCATTTT | CASSMVGQGQNQPQHF
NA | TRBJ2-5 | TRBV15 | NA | TGTGCCACCAGCAGAGGGGCAGGGTCGGAGACCCAGTACTTC | CATSRGAGSETQYF
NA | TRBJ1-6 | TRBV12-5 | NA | TGTGCTAGTGGTTTGGTAGGGGGAGCCAGCTCCTATAATTCACCCCTCCACTTT | CASGLVGGASSYNSPLHF
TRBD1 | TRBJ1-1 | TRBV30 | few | TGTGCCTGGAGTAGACAGGGGGCTACTGAAGCTTTCTTT | CAWSRQGATEAFF
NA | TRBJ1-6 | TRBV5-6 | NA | TGTGCCAGCGGGCAGGGGTATAATTCACCCCTCCACTTT | CASGQGYNSPLHF
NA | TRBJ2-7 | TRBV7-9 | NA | TGTGCCAGCAGCCGTCAGGGGGAGCAGTACTTC | CASSRQGEQYF
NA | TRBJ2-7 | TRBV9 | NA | TGTGCCAGCAGCGTAGCTTACGGGTACGAGCAGTACTTC | CASSVAYGYEQYF
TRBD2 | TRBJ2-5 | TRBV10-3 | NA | TGTGCCATCAAACGAGCGGGAGGTCCTTTTGAGACCCAGTACTTC | CAIKRAGGPFETQYF
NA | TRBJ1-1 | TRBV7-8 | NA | TGTGCCAGCAGTTTTGGACAGATGAACACTGAAGCTTTCTTT | CASSFGQMNTEAFF
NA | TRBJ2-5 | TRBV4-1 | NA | TGCGCCAGCAGCCAAGATCTAGTCCGGGAGACCCAGTACTTC | CASSQDLVRETQYF
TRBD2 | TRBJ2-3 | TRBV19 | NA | TGTGCCAGTAGTCTGCTGGCGGGGGGGCCGGGAGATACGCAGTATTTT | CASSLLAGGPGDTQYF
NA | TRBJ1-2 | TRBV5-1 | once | TGCGCCAGCACCAACCCACAGAACGATGACTACACCTTC | CASTNPQNDDYTF
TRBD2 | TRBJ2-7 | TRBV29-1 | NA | TGCAGCGTTGTATTTCTGCTAGCGGGAGACGACGAGCAGTACTTC | CSVVFLLAGDDEQYF
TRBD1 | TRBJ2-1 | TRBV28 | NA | TGTGCCAGCAGTGAAACCGGGACAGGGCTCAATGAGCAGTTCTTC | CASSETGTGLNEQFF
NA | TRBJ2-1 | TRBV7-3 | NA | TGTGCCAGCAGTTACGGAGCCTCCAATGAGCAGTTCTTC | CASSYGASNEQFF
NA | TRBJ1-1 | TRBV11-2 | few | TGTGCCAGCAGCTTACCGGGGTTTGCCACTGAAGCTTTCTTT | CASSLPGFATEAFF